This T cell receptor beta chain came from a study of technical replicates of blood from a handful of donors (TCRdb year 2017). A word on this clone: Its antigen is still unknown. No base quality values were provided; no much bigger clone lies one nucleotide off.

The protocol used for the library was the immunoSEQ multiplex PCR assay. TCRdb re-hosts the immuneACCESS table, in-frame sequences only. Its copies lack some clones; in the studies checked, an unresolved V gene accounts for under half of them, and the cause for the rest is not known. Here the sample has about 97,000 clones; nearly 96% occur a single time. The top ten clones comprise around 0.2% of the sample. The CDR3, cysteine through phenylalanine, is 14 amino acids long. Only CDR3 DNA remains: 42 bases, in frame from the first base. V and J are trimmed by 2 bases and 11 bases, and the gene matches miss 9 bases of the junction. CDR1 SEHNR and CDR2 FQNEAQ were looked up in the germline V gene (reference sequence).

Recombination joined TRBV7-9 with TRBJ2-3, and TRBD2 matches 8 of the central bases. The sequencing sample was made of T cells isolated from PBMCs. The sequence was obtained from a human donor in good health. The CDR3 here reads CASSLLGTRGEQYF. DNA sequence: TGTGCCAGCAGCTTACTTGGGACTAGAGGCGAGCAGTATTTT.